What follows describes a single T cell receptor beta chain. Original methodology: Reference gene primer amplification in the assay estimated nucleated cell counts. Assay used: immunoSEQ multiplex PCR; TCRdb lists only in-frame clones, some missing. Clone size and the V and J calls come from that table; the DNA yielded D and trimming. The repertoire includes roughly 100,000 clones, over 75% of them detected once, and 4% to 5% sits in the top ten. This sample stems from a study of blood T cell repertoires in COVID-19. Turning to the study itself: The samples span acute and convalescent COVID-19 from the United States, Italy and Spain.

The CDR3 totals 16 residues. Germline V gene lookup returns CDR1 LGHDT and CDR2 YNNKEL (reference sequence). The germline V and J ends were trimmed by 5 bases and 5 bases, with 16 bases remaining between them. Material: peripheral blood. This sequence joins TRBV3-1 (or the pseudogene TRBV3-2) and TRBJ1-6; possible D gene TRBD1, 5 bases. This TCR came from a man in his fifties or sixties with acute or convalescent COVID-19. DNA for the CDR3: TGTGCCAGCAGCGCTCATGTGGGGCCGAATAATTCACCCCTCCACTTT. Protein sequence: CASSAHVGPNNSPLHF.